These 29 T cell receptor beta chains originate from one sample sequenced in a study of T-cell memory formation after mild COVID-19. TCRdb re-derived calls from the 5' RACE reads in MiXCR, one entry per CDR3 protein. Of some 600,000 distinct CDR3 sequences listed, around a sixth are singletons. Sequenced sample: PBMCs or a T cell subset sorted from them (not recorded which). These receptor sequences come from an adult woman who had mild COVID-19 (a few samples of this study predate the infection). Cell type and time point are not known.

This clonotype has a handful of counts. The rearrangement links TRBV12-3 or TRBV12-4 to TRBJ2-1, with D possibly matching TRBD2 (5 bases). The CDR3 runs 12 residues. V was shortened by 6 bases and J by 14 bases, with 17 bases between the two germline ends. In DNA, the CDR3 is TGTGCCAGCAGCCGGGAAGGCCGCGGAGAGTTCTTC. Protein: CASSREGRGEFF.

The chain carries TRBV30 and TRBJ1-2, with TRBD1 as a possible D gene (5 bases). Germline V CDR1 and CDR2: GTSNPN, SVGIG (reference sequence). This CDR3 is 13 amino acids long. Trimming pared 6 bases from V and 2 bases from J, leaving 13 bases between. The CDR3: CACTGPTNYGYTF. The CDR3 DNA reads TGTGCCTGTACGGGACCTACGAACTATGGCTACACCTTC. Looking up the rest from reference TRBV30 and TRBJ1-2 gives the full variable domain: SQTIHQWPATLVQPVGSPLSLECTVEGTSNPNLYWYRQAAGRGLQLLFYSVGIGQISSEVPQNLSASRPQDRQFILSSKKLLLSDSGFYLCACTGPTNYGYTFGSGTRLTVV.

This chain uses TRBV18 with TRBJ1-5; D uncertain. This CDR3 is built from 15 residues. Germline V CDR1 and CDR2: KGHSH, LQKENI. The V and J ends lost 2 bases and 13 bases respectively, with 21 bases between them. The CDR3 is CASSPEGNPSDPQHF. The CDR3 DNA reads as TGTGCCAGCTCACCAGAGGGAAATCCCTCCGACCCTCAGCATTTT.

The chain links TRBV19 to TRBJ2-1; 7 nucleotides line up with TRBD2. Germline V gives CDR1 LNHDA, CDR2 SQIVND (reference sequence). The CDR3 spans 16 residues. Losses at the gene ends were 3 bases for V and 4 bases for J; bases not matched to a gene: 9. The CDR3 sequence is CASSILTRGVYNEQFF. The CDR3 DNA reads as TGTGCCAGTAGTATCCTCACCCGGGGGGTATACAATGAGCAGTTCTTC.

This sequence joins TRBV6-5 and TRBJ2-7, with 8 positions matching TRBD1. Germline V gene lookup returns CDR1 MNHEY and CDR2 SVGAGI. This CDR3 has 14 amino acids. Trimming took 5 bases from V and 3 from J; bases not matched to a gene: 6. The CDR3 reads CASSKQGVGYEQYF. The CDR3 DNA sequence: TGTGCCAGCAGTAAACAGGGGGTAGGCTACGAGCAGTACTTC.

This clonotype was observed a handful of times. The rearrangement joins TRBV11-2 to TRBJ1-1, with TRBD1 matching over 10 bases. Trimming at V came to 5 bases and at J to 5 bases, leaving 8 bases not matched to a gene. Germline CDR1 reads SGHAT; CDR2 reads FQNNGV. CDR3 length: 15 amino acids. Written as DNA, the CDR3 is TGTGCCAGCAGCCCACTGGACAGGGGGAGGACTGAAGCTTTCTTT. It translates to CASSPLDRGRTEAFF.

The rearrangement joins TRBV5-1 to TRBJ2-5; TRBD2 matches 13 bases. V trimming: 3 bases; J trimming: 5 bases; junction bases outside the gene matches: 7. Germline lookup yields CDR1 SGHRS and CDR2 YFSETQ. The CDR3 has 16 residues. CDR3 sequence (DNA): TGCGCCAGCAGCTCGGAGGGGACTAGCGGGGTGGAGACCCAGTACTTC. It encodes CASSSEGTSGVETQYF.

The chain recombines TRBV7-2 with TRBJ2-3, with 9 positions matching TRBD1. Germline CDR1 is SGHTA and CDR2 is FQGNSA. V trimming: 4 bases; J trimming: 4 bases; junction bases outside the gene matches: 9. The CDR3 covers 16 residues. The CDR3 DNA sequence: TGTGCCAGCAGCTCGCCCCGGGACAGGGTCTCAGATACGCAGTATTTT. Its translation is CASSSPRDRVSDTQYF.

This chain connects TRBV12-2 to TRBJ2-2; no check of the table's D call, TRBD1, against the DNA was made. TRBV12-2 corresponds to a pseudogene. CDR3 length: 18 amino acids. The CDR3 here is CASRLAVVGRTAAGELFF. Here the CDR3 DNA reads TGTGCAAGTCGCTTAGCTGTCGTCGGGCGGACCGCTGCCGGGGAGCTGTTTTTT.

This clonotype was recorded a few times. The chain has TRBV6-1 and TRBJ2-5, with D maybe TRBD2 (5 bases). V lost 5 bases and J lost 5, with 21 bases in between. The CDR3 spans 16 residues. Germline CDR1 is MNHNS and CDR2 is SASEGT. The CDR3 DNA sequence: TGTGCCAGCAGTATAGGACTGAGGCGGGTCGGGGAGACCCAGTACTTC. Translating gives CASSIGLRRVGETQYF.

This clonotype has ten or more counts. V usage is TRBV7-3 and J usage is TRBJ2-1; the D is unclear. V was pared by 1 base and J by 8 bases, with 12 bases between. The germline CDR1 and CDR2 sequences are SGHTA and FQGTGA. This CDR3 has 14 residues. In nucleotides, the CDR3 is TGTGCCAGCAGCTTAAGGTCCGCTACGGATGAGCAGTTCTTC. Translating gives CASSLRSATDEQFF.

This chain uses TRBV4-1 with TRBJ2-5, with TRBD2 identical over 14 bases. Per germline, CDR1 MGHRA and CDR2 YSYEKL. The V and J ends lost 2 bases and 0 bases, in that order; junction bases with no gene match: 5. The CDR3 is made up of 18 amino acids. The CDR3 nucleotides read TGCGCCAGCAGCCAAAGACTAGCGGGGGGGACCCACCAAGAGACCCAGTACTTC. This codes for CASSQRLAGGTHQETQYF.

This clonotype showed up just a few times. This CDR3 is CASSRRDRSSYEQYF. The CDR3 DNA sequence: TGTGCCAGCAGCCGCCGGGACAGGAGCTCCTACGAGCAGTACTTC. This sequence joins TRBV12-3 or TRBV12-4 and TRBJ2-7, with 8 bases matching TRBD1. Trimming removed 6 bases from V and 0 bases from J; junction bases left unmatched: 7. The CDR3 totals 15 residues.

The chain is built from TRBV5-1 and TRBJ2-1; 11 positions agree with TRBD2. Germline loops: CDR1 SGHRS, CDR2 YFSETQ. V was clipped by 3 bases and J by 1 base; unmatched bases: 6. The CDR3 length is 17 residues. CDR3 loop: CASSSSTSGISYNEQFF. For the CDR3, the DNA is TGCGCCAGCAGCTCTTCGACTAGCGGGATATCCTACAATGAGCAGTTCTTC. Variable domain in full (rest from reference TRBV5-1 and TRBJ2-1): KAGVTQTPRYLIKTRGQQVTLSCSPISGHRSVSWYQQTPGQGLQFLFEYFSETQRNKGNFPGRFSGRQFSNSRSEMNVSTLELGDSALYLCASSSSTSGISYNEQFFGPGTRLTVL.

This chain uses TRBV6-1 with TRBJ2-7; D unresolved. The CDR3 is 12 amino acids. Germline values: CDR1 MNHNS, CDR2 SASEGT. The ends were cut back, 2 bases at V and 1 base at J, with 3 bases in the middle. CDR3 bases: TGTGCCAGCAGTGAATTATCCTACGAGCAGTACTTC. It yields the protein CASSELSYEQYF.

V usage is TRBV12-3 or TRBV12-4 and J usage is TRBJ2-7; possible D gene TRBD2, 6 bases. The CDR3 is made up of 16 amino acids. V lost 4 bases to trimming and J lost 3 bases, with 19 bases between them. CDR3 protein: CASSSGGLRTSYEQYF. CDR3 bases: TGTGCCAGCAGTTCTGGGGGACTCCGCACCAGCTACGAGCAGTACTTC.

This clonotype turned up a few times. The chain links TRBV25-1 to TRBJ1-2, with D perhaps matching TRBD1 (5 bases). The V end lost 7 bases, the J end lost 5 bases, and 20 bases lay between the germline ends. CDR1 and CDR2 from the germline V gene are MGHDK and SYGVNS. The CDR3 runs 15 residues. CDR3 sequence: CASTPEEGIGYGYTF. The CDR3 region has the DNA TGTGCCAGCACACCTGAAGAGGGGATCGGGTATGGCTACACCTTC.

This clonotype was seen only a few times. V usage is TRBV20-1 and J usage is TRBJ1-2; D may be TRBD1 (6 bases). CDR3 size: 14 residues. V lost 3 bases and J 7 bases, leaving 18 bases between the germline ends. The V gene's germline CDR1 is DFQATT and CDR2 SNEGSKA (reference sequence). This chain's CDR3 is CSASPTGYRTGYTF. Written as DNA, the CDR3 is TGCAGTGCTAGCCCCACAGGGTACAGAACTGGCTACACCTTC.

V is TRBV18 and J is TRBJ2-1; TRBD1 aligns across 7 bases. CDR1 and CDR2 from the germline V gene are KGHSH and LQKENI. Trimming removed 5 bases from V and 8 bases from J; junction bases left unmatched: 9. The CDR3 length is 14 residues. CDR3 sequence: CASSYRQGSDEQFF. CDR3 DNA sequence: TGTGCCAGCTCATATAGACAGGGAAGCGATGAGCAGTTCTTC.

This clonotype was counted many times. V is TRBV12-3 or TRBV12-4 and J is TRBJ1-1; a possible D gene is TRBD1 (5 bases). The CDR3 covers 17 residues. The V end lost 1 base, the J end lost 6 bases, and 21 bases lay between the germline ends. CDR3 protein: CASSLGSSARQGSEAFF. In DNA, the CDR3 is TGTGCCAGCAGTTTAGGCTCTTCAGCCAGGCAGGGCTCTGAAGCTTTCTTT.

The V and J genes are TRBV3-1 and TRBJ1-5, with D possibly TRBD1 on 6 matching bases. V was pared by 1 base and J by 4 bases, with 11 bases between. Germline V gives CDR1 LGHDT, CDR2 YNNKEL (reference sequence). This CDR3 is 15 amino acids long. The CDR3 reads CASSQAGQLNQPQHF. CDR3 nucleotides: TGTGCCAGCAGCCAAGCCGGACAGTTAAATCAGCCCCAGCATTTT.

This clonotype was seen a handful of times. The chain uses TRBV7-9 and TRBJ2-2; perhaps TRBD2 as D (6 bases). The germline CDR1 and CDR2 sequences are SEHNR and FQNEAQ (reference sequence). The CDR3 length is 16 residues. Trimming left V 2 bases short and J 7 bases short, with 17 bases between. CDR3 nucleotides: TGTGCCAGCAGCTTACCCCCGGAGGGGTGGAACGGGGAGCTGTTTTTT. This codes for CASSLPPEGWNGELFF.

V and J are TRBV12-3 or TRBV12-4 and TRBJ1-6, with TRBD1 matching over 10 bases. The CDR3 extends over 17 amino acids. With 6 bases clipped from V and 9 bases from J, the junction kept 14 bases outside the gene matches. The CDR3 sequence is CASSNPRGQGFSSPLHF. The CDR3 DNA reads TGTGCCAGCAGCAACCCTCGGGGACAGGGGTTTTCTTCACCCCTCCACTTT.

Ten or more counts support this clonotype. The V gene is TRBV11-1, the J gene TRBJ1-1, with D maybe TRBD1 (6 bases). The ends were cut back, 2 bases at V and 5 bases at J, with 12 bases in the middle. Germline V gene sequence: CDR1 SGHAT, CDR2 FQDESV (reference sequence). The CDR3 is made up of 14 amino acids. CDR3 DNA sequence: TGTGCCAGCAGCTTAAAAGTGACAGGAACTGAAGCTTTCTTT. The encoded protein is CASSLKVTGTEAFF.

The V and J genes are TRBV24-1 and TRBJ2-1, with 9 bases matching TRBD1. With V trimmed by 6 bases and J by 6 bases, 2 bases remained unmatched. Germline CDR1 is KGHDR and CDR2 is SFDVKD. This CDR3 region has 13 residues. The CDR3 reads CATSRDRANEQFF. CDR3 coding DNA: TGTGCCACCAGTCGGGACAGGGCCAATGAGCAGTTCTTC.

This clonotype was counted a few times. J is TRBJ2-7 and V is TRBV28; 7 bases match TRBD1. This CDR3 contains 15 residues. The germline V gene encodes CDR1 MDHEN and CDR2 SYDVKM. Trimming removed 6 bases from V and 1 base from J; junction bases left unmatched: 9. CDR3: CASSRDSTLSYEQYF. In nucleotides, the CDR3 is TGTGCCAGCAGCAGGGACAGCACTCTTTCCTACGAGCAGTACTTC.

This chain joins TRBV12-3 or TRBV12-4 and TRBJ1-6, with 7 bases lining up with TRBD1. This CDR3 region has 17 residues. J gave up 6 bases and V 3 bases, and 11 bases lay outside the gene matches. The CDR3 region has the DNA TGTGCCAGCAGTTTCCTCCTAGGACAGGCAACTAATTCACCCCTCCACTTT. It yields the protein CASSFLLGQATNSPLHF.

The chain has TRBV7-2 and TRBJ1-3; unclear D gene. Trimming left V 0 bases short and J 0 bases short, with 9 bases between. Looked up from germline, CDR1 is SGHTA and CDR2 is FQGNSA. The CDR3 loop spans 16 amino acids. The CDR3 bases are TGTGCCAGCAGCTTAGCTGGCCACTACTCTGGAAACACCATATATTTT. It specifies CASSLAGHYSGNTIYF.

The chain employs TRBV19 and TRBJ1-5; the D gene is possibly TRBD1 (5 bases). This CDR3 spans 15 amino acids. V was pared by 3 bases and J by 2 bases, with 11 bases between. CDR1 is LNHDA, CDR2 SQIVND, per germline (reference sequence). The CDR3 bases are TGTGCCAGTAGTATTGAGGGGCTCGGCAATCAGCCCCAGCATTTT. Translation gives CASSIEGLGNQPQHF.